A selection of T cell receptor beta chains follows, all from one sample in a study of blood T cell repertoires in COVID-19. The method was immunoSEQ multiplex PCR; TCRdb's version includes in-frame clones alone and lacks a portion of them. The sample includes around 37,000 clones, less than 90% of them seen just once. The specimen was peripheral blood. The receptors here all came from a man between 60 and 70 years old with COVID-19, enrolled during active disease. Both conserved end residues are part of each CDR3. The D gene is left open where the match is weak. Clone size is shown for a subset of rows, as once, few, many or a class of expanded clone.

V: TRBV5-5
size: .
J: TRBJ2-4
D: .
CDR3: CASSPSPGKNIQYF
DNA: TGTGCCAGCAGCCCTTCCCCGGGAAAAAACATTCAGTACTTC

V: TRBV3-1/TRBV3-2
size: .
J: TRBJ2-5
D: .
CDR3: CASSQGVFGETQYF
DNA: TGTGCCAGCAGCCAAGGGGTGTTCGGGGAGACCCAGTACTTC

V: TRBV19
size: .
J: TRBJ1-5
D: .
CDR3: CASSIDPTTGRPQHF
DNA: TGTGCCAGTAGTATAGATCCTACTACAGGGCGGCCCCAGCATTTT

V: TRBV3-1/TRBV3-2
size: once
J: TRBJ2-1
D: .
CDR3: CASSKASFPGSGNEQFF
DNA: TGTGCCAGCAGCAAAGCCTCTTTCCCGGGCTCAGGGAATGAGCAGTTCTTC

V: TRBV28
size: .
J: TRBJ2-5
D: TRBD2
CDR3: CASSLGTSGTSWEETQYF
DNA: TGTGCCAGCAGTTTGGGGACTAGCGGGACTAGCTGGGAAGAGACCCAGTACTTC

V: TRBV4-3
size: .
J: TRBJ1-4
D: .
CDR3: CASSQAYPGKLEKLFF
DNA: TGCGCCAGCAGCCAAGCGTATCCAGGCAAGCTTGAAAAACTGTTTTTT

V: TRBV19
size: .
J: TRBJ1-4
D: TRBD1
CDR3: CASSPSPGQRGEKLFF
DNA: TGTGCCAGTAGTCCATCTCCGGGACAGCGGGGGGAAAAACTGTTTTTT

V: TRBV5-6
size: .
J: TRBJ1-5
D: .
CDR3: CASSLRQAGNQPQHF
DNA: TGTGCCAGCAGTTTAAGACAGGCCGGCAATCAGCCCCAGCATTTT

V: TRBV7-3
size: .
J: TRBJ1-1
D: .
CDR3: CASSRTGGTEAFF
DNA: TGTGCCAGCAGCCGTACGGGGGGCACTGAAGCTTTCTTT

V: TRBV5-1
size: .
J: TRBJ1-1
D: .
CDR3: CASSLGRGNTEAFF
DNA: TGCGCCAGCAGCTTGGGGAGAGGGAACACTGAAGCTTTCTTT

V: TRBV12-5
size: .
J: TRBJ2-3
D: TRBD1
CDR3: CASGRGQNTDTQYF
DNA: TGTGCTAGTGGTAGGGGACAGAACACAGATACGCAGTATTTT

V: TRBV4-1
size: .
J: TRBJ1-5
D: .
CDR3: CASSLGIIQGSNQPQHF
DNA: TGCGCCAGCAGCCTCGGGATTATTCAGGGGAGCAATCAGCCCCAGCATTTT

V: TRBV5-1
size: .
J: TRBJ2-3
D: .
CDR3: CASSLAGGSTDTQYF
DNA: TGCGCCAGCAGCTTGGCGGGCGGGAGCACAGATACGCAGTATTTT

V: TRBV6-5
size: .
J: TRBJ2-1
D: .
CDR3: CASSYSMQGSIEQFF
DNA: TGTGCCAGCAGTTACTCGATGCAGGGGAGTATTGAGCAGTTCTTC

V: TRBV10-1
size: .
J: TRBJ1-1
D: TRBD1
CDR3: CASSENRGLFTEAFF
DNA: TGCGCCAGCAGTGAGAACAGGGGACTTTTCACTGAAGCTTTCTTT

V: TRBV11-3
size: once
J: TRBJ2-3
D: TRBD1
CDR3: CASSLGAGGARKDTQYF
DNA: TGTGCCAGCAGCTTAGGAGCAGGGGGCGCAAGGAAAGATACGCAGTATTTT

V: TRBV5-1
size: .
J: TRBJ1-5
D: .
CDR3: CASSLEGVSNQPQHF
DNA: TGCGCCAGCAGCTTGGAGGGAGTCAGCAATCAGCCCCAGCATTTT

V: TRBV5-4
size: .
J: TRBJ1-6
D: TRBD1
CDR3: CATGTDSLRNSPLHF
DNA: TGTGCCACCGGGACAGACAGTCTAAGGAATTCACCCCTCCACTTT

V: TRBV14
size: .
J: TRBJ1-3
D: .
CDR3: CASSQDRGNTIYF
DNA: TGTGCCAGCAGCCAAGACAGGGGAAACACCATATATTTT

V: TRBV11-2
size: once
J: TRBJ1-5
D: TRBD1
CDR3: CASSLGTGGQPQHF
DNA: TGTGCCAGCAGCTTAGGGACAGGGGGTCAGCCCCAGCATTTT

V: TRBV7-9
size: .
J: TRBJ1-2
D: .
CDR3: CASSSEFNYGYTF
DNA: TGTGCCAGCAGCTCAGAATTTAACTATGGCTACACCTTC

V: TRBV27
size: .
J: TRBJ2-4
D: .
CDR3: CASSPTGENIQYF
DNA: TGTGCCAGCAGTCCGACAGGAGAAAACATTCAGTACTTC

V: TRBV6-5
size: .
J: TRBJ1-1
D: .
CDR3: CASSYRGQMNTEAFF
DNA: TGTGCCAGCAGTTACCGAGGACAGATGAACACTGAAGCTTTCTTT

V: TRBV7-2
size: .
J: TRBJ1-2
D: .
CDR3: CASSNFGEGSGYTF
DNA: TGTGCCAGCAGCAACTTTGGGGAGGGGAGTGGCTACACCTTC

V: TRBV14
size: .
J: TRBJ1-1
D: .
CDR3: CASSQGGTEAFF
DNA: TGTGCCAGCAGCCAGGGGGGCACTGAAGCTTTCTTT

V: TRBV7-3
size: .
J: TRBJ2-1
D: TRBD2
CDR3: CASSLAGDYNEQFF
DNA: TGTGCCAGCAGCTTAGCGGGAGACTACAATGAGCAGTTCTTC

V: TRBV11-2
size: .
J: TRBJ2-3
D: TRBD1
CDR3: CASSFGPGQGDETQYF
DNA: TGTGCCAGCAGCTTTGGTCCGGGACAGGGCGATGAGACGCAGTATTTT

V: TRBV19
size: .
J: TRBJ2-7
D: .
CDR3: CASSIDLGGGEQYF
DNA: TGTGCCAGTAGTATAGATCTAGGGGGTGGAGAGCAGTACTTC

V: TRBV27
size: .
J: TRBJ2-5
D: .
CDR3: CASSLISAQETQYF
DNA: TGTGCCAGCAGTTTAATTAGCGCCCAAGAGACCCAGTACTTC

V: TRBV3-1/TRBV3-2
size: .
J: TRBJ1-6
D: .
CDR3: CASSHGGNSPLHF
DNA: TGTGCCAGCAGCCATGGGGGGAATTCACCCCTCCACTTT

V: TRBV19
size: .
J: TRBJ1-6
D: TRBD1
CDR3: CASTDRGGGSPLHF
DNA: TGTGCCAGTACTGACAGGGGCGGAGGTTCACCCCTCCACTTT

V: TRBV6-5
size: .
J: TRBJ1-1
D: .
CDR3: CASTPWGGGNTEAFF
DNA: TGTGCCAGTACACCCTGGGGGGGAGGGAACACTGAAGCTTTCTTT

V: TRBV2
size: .
J: TRBJ2-1
D: .
CDR3: CASSELGPSGNEQFF
DNA: TGTGCCAGCAGTGAACTGGGCCCTTCCGGCAATGAGCAGTTCTTC

V: TRBV6-2/TRBV6-3
size: .
J: TRBJ2-7
D: TRBD1
CDR3: CASSYYGQGGEQYF
DNA: TGTGCCAGCAGTTACTACGGACAGGGTGGCGAGCAGTACTTC

V: TRBV11-2
size: .
J: TRBJ2-1
D: .
CDR3: CASSLGQNNEQFF
DNA: TGTGCCAGCAGCTTAGGACAGAACAATGAGCAGTTCTTC

V: TRBV4-1
size: few
J: TRBJ2-7
D: TRBD2
CDR3: CASSPLGAGGEYEQYF
DNA: TGCGCCAGCAGCCCCCTTGGAGCGGGAGGGGAGTACGAGCAGTACTTC

V: TRBV30
size: .
J: TRBJ1-1
D: .
CDR3: CAWSLGLGSTEAFF
DNA: TGTGCCTGGAGTTTGGGGTTAGGGAGCACTGAAGCTTTCTTT

V: TRBV5-8
size: .
J: TRBJ1-1
D: .
CDR3: CASPQGPSNTEAFF
DNA: TGTGCCAGCCCTCAAGGACCTAGCAACACTGAAGCTTTCTTT

V: TRBV7-3
size: .
J: TRBJ1-1
D: .
CDR3: CASSLKARGLGDTEAFF
DNA: TGTGCCAGCAGCTTAAAAGCGCGGGGGCTGGGAGACACTGAAGCTTTCTTT

V: TRBV24-1
size: .
J: TRBJ2-1
D: .
CDR3: CATSDSGLPSYNEQFF
DNA: TGTGCCACCAGTGATTCGGGACTCCCCTCATACAATGAGCAGTTCTTC

V: TRBV7-9
size: .
J: TRBJ2-1
D: TRBD2
CDR3: CASTLRREVNEQFF
DNA: TGTGCCAGCACCCTGAGGCGGGAGGTCAATGAGCAGTTCTTC

V: TRBV15
size: few
J: TRBJ2-1
D: .
CDR3: CATSRTRETVNEQFF
DNA: TGTGCCACCAGCAGAACTCGGGAGACGGTCAATGAGCAGTTCTTC

V: TRBV6-5
size: .
J: TRBJ1-5
D: TRBD1
CDR3: CASTPGTANQPQHF
DNA: TGTGCCAGCACCCCCGGGACAGCTAATCAGCCCCAGCATTTT

V: TRBV18
size: once
J: TRBJ2-2
D: .
CDR3: CASGPGNTGELFF
DNA: TGTGCCAGCGGGCCAGGGAACACCGGGGAGCTGTTTTTT

V: TRBV5-1
size: once
J: TRBJ2-7
D: TRBD1
CDR3: CASSLGTGVGEQYF
DNA: TGCGCCAGCAGCTTGGGGACAGGGGTGGGGGAGCAGTACTTC

V: TRBV5-4
size: .
J: TRBJ2-5
D: .
CDR3: CASSLASGAGQETQYF
DNA: TGTGCCAGCAGCTTGGCCAGTGGAGCCGGCCAAGAGACCCAGTACTTC

V: TRBV7-3
size: .
J: TRBJ2-2
D: TRBD1
CDR3: CASSPLGTGAGELFF
DNA: TGTGCCAGCAGCCCCTTGGGGACAGGGGCCGGGGAGCTGTTTTTT

V: TRBV7-7
size: .
J: TRBJ1-1
D: TRBD1
CDR3: CASSSGQGTEAFF
DNA: TGTGCCAGCAGCTCCGGACAGGGAACTGAAGCTTTCTTT

V: TRBV7-8
size: .
J: TRBJ1-1
D: .
CDR3: CASSLESWGMNTEAFF
DNA: TGTGCCAGCAGCTTAGAGTCCTGGGGCATGAACACTGAAGCTTTCTTT

V: TRBV4-2
size: .
J: TRBJ2-7
D: TRBD1
CDR3: CASSQGQGDYEQYF
DNA: TGTGCCAGCAGCCAAGGACAGGGGGACTACGAGCAGTACTTC

V: TRBV30
size: .
J: TRBJ2-4
D: .
CDR3: CAWSVHGAKNIQYF
DNA: TGTGCCTGGAGTGTTCACGGAGCCAAAAACATTCAGTACTTC

V: TRBV5-1
size: .
J: TRBJ1-3
D: .
CDR3: CASSPDSSGNTIYF
DNA: TGCGCCAGCAGTCCAGACAGCTCTGGAAACACCATATATTTT

V: TRBV19
size: .
J: TRBJ1-5
D: TRBD1
CDR3: CASTTGVSSNQPQHF
DNA: TGTGCCAGTACTACAGGGGTTTCGAGCAATCAGCCCCAGCATTTT

V: TRBV28
size: .
J: TRBJ1-2
D: TRBD1
CDR3: CASLDRANYGYTF
DNA: TGTGCCAGCTTGGACAGGGCGAACTATGGCTACACCTTC